These T cell receptor beta chains were read from a single sample in a study of blood T cell repertoires in COVID-19. Assay: immunoSEQ multiplex PCR; the TCRdb copy retains only in-frame clones and omits some. The sample carries about 250,000 clones, around 83% recorded once. The sample comprised peripheral blood. These receptors were collected from a man in his forties or fifties with active or convalescent COVID-19. CDR3s include the opening cysteine and the closing phenylalanine or tryptophan. The D gene is left open where the match is weak. Not all rows give a size; the values are once, few, many and, for expanded clones, a class.

clone size	J gene	D gene	V gene	CDR3 DNA	CDR3 protein
-	TRBJ1-5	TRBD1	TRBV18	TGTGCCAGCTCACCGGGACAGCTCCAAGACAATCAGCCCCAGCATTTT	CASSPGQLQDNQPQHF
-	TRBJ1-5	-	TRBV30	TGTGCCTGGGGACGACAGGCCGATCAGCCCCAGCATTTT	CAWGRQADQPQHF
-	TRBJ2-7	-	TRBV14	TGTGCCAGCAGCCAAAGGACAGCTGCCTACGAGCAGTACTTC	CASSQRTAAYEQYF
-	TRBJ1-2	TRBD1	TRBV11-3	TGTGCCAGCAGCCCCCGACAGGGGGCAAACTATGGCTACACCTTC	CASSPRQGANYGYTF
-	TRBJ2-4	-	TRBV19	TGTGCCAGTAGTATAGTGGGGGGGGCGGCGCTAGCCAAAAACATTCAGTACTTC	CASSIVGGAALAKNIQYF
once	TRBJ2-7	-	TRBV24-1	TGTGCCACCAGCGGCGGGGGCAGGCACGAGCAGTACTTC	CATSGGGRHEQYF
-	TRBJ2-1	TRBD1	TRBV6-5	TGTGCCAGCAGCCCCGGACAGGGAGGTGGGAATGAGCAGTTCTTC	CASSPGQGGGNEQFF
-	TRBJ1-5	TRBD1	TRBV30	TGTGCCTGGAGTGTTCAGACAGGGAATCAGCCCCAGCATTTT	CAWSVQTGNQPQHF
-	TRBJ1-1	-	TRBV5-1	TGCGCCAGCAGCCGAGGCGGCCCCAATGAAGCTTTCTTT	CASSRGGPNEAFF
-	TRBJ2-1	TRBD1	TRBV27	TGTGCCAGCAGTTTTATAAATTTAGGGGGCTGGGATGAGCAGTTCTTC	CASSFINLGGWDEQFF
-	TRBJ2-7	TRBD2	TRBV6-5	TGTGCCAGCAGTTACCTGCTAGCGGGAGCCCGCGAGCAGTACTTC	CASSYLLAGAREQYF
-	TRBJ1-1	TRBD1	TRBV27	TGTGCCAGCAGCGACTTCGACAGGGCTTCTGAAGCTTTCTTT	CASSDFDRASEAFF
once	TRBJ2-6	TRBD1	TRBV4-3	TGCGCCAGCAGCCAAGAAGGGGGACAGTTTTTTTCTGGGGCCAACGTCCTGACTTTC	CASSQEGGQFFSGANVLTF
-	TRBJ1-2	-	TRBV29-1	TGCAGCGTTGAAGAGACCCCGCGGGGCTACACCTTC	CSVEETPRGYTF
once	TRBJ1-3	TRBD1	TRBV6-6	TGTGCCAGCAGTTACCAGGGGGCCTCTGGAAACACCATATATTTT	CASSYQGASGNTIYF
few	TRBJ1-2	TRBD1	TRBV24-1	TGTGCCACCAGTGACGACAGGGCCTATGGCTACACCTTC	CATSDDRAYGYTF
-	TRBJ2-1	TRBD2	TRBV9	TGTGCCAGCAGCGTGACTAGCGGGGGGAGGAATGAGCAGTTCTTC	CASSVTSGGRNEQFF
-	TRBJ1-3	TRBD1	TRBV7-9	TGTGCCAGCAGCCCCACAGGGGGCACCATATATTTT	CASSPTGGTIYF
-	TRBJ1-1	TRBD1	TRBV29-1	TGCAGCGGAGGCGGGACAGCCCTGGGGGGAGCTTTCTTT	CSGGGTALGGAFF
-	TRBJ1-1	-	TRBV27	TGTGCCAGCACCCAATGGGGAGGGGTGAACACTGAAGCTTTCTTT	CASTQWGGVNTEAFF
-	TRBJ1-3	-	TRBV6-5	TGTGCCAGCAGTATTAACTCTGGAAACACCATATATTTT	CASSINSGNTIYF
-	TRBJ2-2	-	TRBV9	TGTGCCAGCAGGGCCGGCGGCGGGGAGCTGTTTTTT	CASRAGGGELFF